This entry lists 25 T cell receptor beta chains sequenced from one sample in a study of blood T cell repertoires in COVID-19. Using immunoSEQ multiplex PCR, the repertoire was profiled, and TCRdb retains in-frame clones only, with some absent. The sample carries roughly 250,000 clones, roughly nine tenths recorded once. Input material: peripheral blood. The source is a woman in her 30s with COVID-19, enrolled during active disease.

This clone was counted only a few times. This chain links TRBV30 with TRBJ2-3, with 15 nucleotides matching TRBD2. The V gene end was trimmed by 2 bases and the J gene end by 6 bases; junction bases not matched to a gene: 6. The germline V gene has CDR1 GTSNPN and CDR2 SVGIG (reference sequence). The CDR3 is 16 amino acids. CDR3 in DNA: TGTGCCTGGAGTCCGGGACTAGCGGGGGGAGGGGATACGCAGTATTTT. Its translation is CAWSPGLAGGGDTQYF.

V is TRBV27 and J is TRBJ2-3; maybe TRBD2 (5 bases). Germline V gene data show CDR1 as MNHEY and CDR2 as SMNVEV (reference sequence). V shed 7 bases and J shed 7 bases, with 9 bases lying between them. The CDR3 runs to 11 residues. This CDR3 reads CASTSDYTQYF. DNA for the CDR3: TGTGCCAGCACCTCGGACTATACGCAGTATTTT.

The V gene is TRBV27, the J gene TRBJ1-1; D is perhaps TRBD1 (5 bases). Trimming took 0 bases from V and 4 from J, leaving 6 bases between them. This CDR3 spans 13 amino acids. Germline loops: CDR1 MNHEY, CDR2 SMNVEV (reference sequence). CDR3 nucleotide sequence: TGTGCCAGCAGTTTATCCGGGGGCACTGAAGCTTTCTTT. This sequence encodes CASSLSGGTEAFF.

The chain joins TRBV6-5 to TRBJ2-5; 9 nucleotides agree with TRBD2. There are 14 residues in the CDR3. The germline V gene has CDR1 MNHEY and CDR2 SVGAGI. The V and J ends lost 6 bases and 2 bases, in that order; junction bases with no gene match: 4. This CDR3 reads CASRKRGAQETQYF. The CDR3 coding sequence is TGTGCCAGCAGAAAGCGGGGGGCTCAAGAGACCCAGTACTTC.

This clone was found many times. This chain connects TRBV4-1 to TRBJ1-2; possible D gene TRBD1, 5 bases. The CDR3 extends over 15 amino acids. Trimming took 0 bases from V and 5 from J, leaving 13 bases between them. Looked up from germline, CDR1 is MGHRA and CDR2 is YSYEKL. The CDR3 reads CASSQDDAGGYGYTF. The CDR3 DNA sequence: TGCGCCAGCAGCCAAGATGATGCGGGGGGATATGGCTACACCTTC.

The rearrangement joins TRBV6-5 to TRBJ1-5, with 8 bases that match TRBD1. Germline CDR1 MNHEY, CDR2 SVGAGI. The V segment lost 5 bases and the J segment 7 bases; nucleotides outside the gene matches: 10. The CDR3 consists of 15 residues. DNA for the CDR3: TGTGCCAGCAGTCAGGCAGGGGGCCCCGAGCAGCCCCAGCATTTT. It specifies CASSQAGGPEQPQHF.

In DNA form, the CDR3 reads TGTGCCAGCAGCTTTAAACAGGGCATGAACACTGAAGCTTTCTTT. This codes for CASSFKQGMNTEAFF. This rearrangement joins TRBV11-2 to TRBJ1-1, with D tentatively TRBD1 (6 bases). The V end was cut by 3 bases, the J end by 0 bases, with 11 bases between. The CDR3 loop spans 15 amino acids. Per the germline V gene, CDR1 is SGHAT and CDR2 is FQNNGV.

CDR3 in amino acids: CATSRARRGTGYTF. DNA of the CDR3: TGTGCCACCAGCAGAGCTAGGAGGGGCACGGGCTACACCTTC. The chain carries TRBV15 and TRBJ1-2, with D possibly matching TRBD1 (5 bases). This CDR3 has 14 amino acids. Germline CDR1 is LNHNV and CDR2 is YYDKDF (reference sequence). V gave up 1 base and J gave up 8 bases, with 14 bases separating them.

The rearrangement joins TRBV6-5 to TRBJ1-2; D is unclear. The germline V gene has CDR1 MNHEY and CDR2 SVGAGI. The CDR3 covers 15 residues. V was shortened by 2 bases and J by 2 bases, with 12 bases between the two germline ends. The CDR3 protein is CASSYREMTNYGYTF. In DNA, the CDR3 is TGTGCCAGCAGTTACCGGGAAATGACGAACTATGGCTACACCTTC.

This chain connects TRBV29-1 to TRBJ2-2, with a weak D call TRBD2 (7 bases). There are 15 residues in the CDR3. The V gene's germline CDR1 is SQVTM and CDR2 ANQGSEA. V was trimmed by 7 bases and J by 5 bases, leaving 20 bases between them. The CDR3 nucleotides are TGCAGCGCGATTATGGGAGGGGGAGGGACCGGGGAGCTGTTTTTT. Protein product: CSAIMGGGGTGELFF.

CDR3 sequence: CASSFTGGASYNEQFF. The CDR3 DNA reads as TGCGCCAGCAGCTTTACAGGGGGCGCTTCGTACAATGAGCAGTTCTTC. This chain uses TRBV5-1 with TRBJ2-1; 9 bases match TRBD1. After removal of 2 bases from V and 4 bases from J, the junction contained 7 bases not matched to a gene. The germline CDR1 and CDR2 sequences are SGHRS and YFSETQ. This CDR3 has 16 residues.

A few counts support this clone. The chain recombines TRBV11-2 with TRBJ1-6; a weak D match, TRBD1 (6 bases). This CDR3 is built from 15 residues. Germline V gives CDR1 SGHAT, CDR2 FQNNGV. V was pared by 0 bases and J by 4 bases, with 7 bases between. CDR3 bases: TGTGCCAGCAGCTTAGAGGGGGCTTATAATTCACCCCTCCACTTT. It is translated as CASSLEGAYNSPLHF.

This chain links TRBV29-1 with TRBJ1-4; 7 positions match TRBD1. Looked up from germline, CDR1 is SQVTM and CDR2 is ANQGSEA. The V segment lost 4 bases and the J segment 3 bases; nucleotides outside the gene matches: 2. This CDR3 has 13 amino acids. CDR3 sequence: CSVGTGANEKLFF. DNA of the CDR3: TGCAGCGTTGGGACAGGCGCTAATGAAAAACTGTTTTTT.

CDR3 in amino acids: CASPKPSMNTEAFF. In DNA, the CDR3 is TGCGCCAGCCCCAAGCCATCCATGAACACTGAAGCTTTCTTT. This chain connects TRBV5-1 to TRBJ1-1; no reliable D call. V lost 7 bases and J 0 bases, leaving 13 bases between the germline ends. The CDR3 runs to 14 residues. CDR1 is SGHRS, CDR2 YFSETQ, per germline.

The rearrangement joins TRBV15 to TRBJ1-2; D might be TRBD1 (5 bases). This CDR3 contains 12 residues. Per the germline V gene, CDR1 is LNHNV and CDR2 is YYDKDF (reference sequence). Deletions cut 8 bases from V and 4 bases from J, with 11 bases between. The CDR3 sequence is CATGGTFYGYTF. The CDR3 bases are TGTGCCACCGGCGGGACCTTCTATGGCTACACCTTC.

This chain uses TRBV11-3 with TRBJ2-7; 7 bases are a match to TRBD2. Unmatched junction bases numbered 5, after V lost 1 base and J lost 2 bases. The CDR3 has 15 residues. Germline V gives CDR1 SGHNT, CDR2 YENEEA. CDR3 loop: CASSLGPSGTYEQYF. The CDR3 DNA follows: TGTGCCAGCAGCTTAGGGCCTAGCGGAACCTACGAGCAGTACTTC.

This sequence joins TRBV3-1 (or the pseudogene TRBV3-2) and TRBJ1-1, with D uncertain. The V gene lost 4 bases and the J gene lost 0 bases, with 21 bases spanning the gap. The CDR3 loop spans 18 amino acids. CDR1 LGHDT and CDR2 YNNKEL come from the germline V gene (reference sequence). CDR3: CASSRKTHLRFVNTEAFF. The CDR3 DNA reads TGTGCCAGCAGCCGCAAGACACATCTCCGGTTCGTGAACACTGAAGCTTTCTTT.

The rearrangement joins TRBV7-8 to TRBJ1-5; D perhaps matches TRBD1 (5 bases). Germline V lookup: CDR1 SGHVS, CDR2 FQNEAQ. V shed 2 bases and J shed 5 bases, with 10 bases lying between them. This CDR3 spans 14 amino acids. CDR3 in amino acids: CASSLPGGDQPQHF. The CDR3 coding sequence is TGTGCCAGCAGCTTACCGGGGGGAGATCAGCCCCAGCATTTT.

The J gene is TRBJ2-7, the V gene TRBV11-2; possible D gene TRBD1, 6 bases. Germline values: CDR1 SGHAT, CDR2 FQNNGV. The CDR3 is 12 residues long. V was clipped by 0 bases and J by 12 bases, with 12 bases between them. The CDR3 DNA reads TGTGCCAGCAGCTTAGATCCGGGACACCCGTACTTC. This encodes CASSLDPGHPYF.

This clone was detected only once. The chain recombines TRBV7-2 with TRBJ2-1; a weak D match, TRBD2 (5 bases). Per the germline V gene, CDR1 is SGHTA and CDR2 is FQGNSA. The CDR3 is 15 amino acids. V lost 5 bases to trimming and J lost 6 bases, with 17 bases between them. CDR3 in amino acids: CASSRGLPRGNEQFF. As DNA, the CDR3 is TGTGCCAGCAGCCGCGGACTCCCACGCGGCAATGAGCAGTTCTTC. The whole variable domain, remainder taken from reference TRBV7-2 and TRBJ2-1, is GAGVSQSPSNKVTEKGKDVELRCDPISGHTALYWYRQSLGQGLEFLIYFQGNSAPDKSGLPSDRFSAERTGGSVSTLTIQRTQQEDSAVYLCASSRGLPRGNEQFFGPGTRLTVL.

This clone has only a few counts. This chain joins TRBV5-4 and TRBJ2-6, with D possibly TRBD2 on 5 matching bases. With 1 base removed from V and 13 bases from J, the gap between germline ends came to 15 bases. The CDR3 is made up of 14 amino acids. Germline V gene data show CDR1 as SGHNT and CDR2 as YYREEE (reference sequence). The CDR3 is CASSLLYSREVLTF. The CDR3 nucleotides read TGTGCCAGCAGCTTGCTGTATAGCCGGGAAGTCCTGACTTTC.

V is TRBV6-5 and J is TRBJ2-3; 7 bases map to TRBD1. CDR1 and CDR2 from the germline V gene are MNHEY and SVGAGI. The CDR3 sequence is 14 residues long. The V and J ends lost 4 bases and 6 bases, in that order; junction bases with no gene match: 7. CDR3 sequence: CASSLDRIRDTQYF. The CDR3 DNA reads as TGTGCCAGCAGTTTGGACAGGATCAGGGATACGCAGTATTTT.

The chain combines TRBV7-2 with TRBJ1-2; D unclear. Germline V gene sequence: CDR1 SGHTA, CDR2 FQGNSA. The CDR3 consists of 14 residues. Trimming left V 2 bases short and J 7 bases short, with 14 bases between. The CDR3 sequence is CASSLTTFPGGYTF. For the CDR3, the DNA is TGTGCCAGCAGCTTAACGACATTTCCAGGTGGCTACACCTTC.

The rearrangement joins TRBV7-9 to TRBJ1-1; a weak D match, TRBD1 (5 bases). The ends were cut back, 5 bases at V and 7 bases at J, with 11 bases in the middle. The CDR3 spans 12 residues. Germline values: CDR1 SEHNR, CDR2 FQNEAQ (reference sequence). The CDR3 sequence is CASSRKTVEAFF. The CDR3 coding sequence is TGTGCCAGCAGCCGAAAGACAGTTGAAGCTTTCTTT. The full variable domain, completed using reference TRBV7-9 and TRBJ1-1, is DTGVSQNPRHKITKRGQNVTFRCDPISEHNRLYWYRQTLGQGPEFLTYFQNEAQLEKSRLLSDRFSAERPKGSFSTLEIQRTEQGDSAMYLCASSRKTVEAFFGQGTRLTVV.

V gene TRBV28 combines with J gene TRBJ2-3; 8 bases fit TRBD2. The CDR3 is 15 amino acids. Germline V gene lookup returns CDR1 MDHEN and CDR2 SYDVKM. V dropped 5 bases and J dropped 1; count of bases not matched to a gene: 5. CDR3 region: CASSPPGGGTDTQYF. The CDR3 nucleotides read TGTGCCAGCAGTCCCCCGGGAGGGGGCACAGATACGCAGTATTTT. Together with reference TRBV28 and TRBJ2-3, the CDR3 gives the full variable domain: DVKVTQSSRYLVKRTGEKVFLECVQDMDHENMFWYRQDPGLGLRLIYFSYDVKMKEKGDIPEGYSVSREKKERFSLILESASTNQTSMYLCASSPPGGGTDTQYFGPGTRLTVL.